The following is a T cell receptor (beta chain) sequence with its context. Its specificity is not known. This sample is part of a study of OX40 agonist ivuxolimab in advanced cancers. Study results and limitations: Antigen specificity remained undetermined for the expanded peripheral T cells.

The repertoire was sequenced with immunoSEQ multiplex PCR; TCRdb's copy has only in-frame clones and lacks some. The sample has 70,000 to 85,000 clones; about 88% are singletons. CDR3 length equals 15 residues. Trimming shortened V by 3 bases and J by 2 bases, and 14 bases separated the two germline ends. The germline gives CDR1 SGHAT, CDR2 FQNNGV. The receptor was derived from an adult with an advanced solid tumor such as melanoma, head and neck, liver or kidney cancer. The genes are TRBV11-2 and TRBJ2-7, with D maybe TRBD1 (5 bases). The sample in question was CD4+ or CD8+ T cells sorted from blood, obtained in a trial of the OX40 agonist ivuxolimab. The chain's CDR3 is CASSLSTGQAYEQYF. DNA for the CDR3: TGTGCCAGCAGCTTGAGCACAGGCCAAGCCTACGAGCAGTACTTC.